What follows describes a single TCR beta chain. As originally analysed: Using reference gene primer amplification, nucleated cell counts were estimated. Only in-frame clones appear in the TCRdb table, and some are missing; sequencing was by immunoSEQ multiplex PCR. The DNA gave D and trimming, while V, J and clone size come from that table. In the table there are about 300,000 clones, around 89% of which are singletons. The CDR3 is made up of 14 amino acids. Germline values: CDR1 MNHEY, CDR2 SVGAGI. V lost 9 bases and J lost 6; bases outside the gene matches: 11. The data were obtained in a study of blood T cell repertoires in COVID-19. In the study overall: T cells, B-cell-depleted T cells, or PBMCs provided the cDNA or gDNA that served as material.

Material for sequencing was peripheral blood. The chain joins TRBV6-5 to TRBJ2-3, with 8 positions matching TRBD2. The receptor was isolated from a woman between 25 and 40 years old who had recovered from COVID-19. The CDR3 DNA follows: TGTGCCAGTAAAGCGGGGGCCTTCAGGGATACGCAGTATTTT. It encodes CASKAGAFRDTQYF.